This paragraph reports one TCR beta chain. Antigen unknown. Sequencing relied on immunoSEQ assay v3.0, run at survey level. Measured with immunoSEQ multiplex PCR; TCRdb has only the in-frame clones, and not every one. The top ten clones hold 8.1% of a sample with around 21,000 clones, roughly 85% of them seen once. This record comes from a study of long-term antiretroviral therapy in people with HIV. Study-wide findings and caveats: Adherence to ART, viral resistance and therapy changes lacked any data. The data indicate that diversity increased after ART but remained below transplant donor controls.

J lost 10 bases, V lost 7 bases, and 5 bases had no gene match. Germline-derived CDR1 and CDR2 are ENHRY and SYGVKD. The CDR3 has 14 residues. The J gene is TRBJ2-2, the V gene TRBV10-3; 14 bases are a match to TRBD2. Sequences were derived from unsorted PBMCs, sampled at the start of antiretroviral therapy. The origin of this receptor is a man in his fifties or sixties with HIV. The chain's CDR3 is CAIKGTSGRMELFF. The CDR3 DNA reads as TGTGCCATCAAGGGGACTAGCGGGAGAATGGAGCTGTTTTTT.